This T cell receptor beta chain was sequenced for a study of T-cell reconstitution after alpha-beta-depleted transplantation in children. Researchers prepared the TCRbeta library using unique molecular identifiers, the study reports. TCRdb analysed the PCR reads with MiXCR anew, one entry per CDR3 protein. The data hold roughly 590,000 distinct CDR3 sequences, with roughly 15% observed a single time. This clonotype has more than one count but fewer than ten. The V gene lost 2 bases and the J gene lost 5 bases, with 12 bases spanning the gap. CDR3 length: 14 amino acids. Germline CDR1 is SEHNR and CDR2 is FQNEAQ (reference sequence).

The sequences come from PBMCs from the stem cell graft donor, collected from the stem cell graft. The chain carries TRBV7-9 and TRBJ1-1; no clear D gene. The source is a human donor who donated a stem cell graft to a child with acute myeloid leukemia. CDR3 in DNA: TGTGCCAGCAGCTTAAGTTCCGGGAGGACTGAAGCTTTCTTT. Encoded protein: CASSLSSGRTEAFF.